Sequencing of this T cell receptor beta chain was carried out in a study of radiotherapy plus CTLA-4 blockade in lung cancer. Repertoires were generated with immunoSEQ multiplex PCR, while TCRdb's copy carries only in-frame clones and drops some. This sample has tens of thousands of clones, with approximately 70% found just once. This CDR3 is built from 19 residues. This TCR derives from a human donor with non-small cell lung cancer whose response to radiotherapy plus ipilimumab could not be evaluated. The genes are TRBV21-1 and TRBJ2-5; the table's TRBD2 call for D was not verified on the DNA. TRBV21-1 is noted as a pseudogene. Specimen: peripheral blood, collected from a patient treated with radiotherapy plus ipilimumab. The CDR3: CASSNPPRTSGKHQETQYF. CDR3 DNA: TGTGCCAGCAGCAACCCTCCTCGAACTAGCGGAAAACACCAAGAGACCCAGTACTTC.